The 23 T cell receptor beta chains presented below share a single source sample, sequenced in a study of cytomegalovirus exposure and HLA in healthy donors. PCR used 60 Vbeta primers and 13 Jbeta primers. Sequencing was performed with immunoSEQ multiplex PCR; in TCRdb, only in-frame clones are kept and a portion is missing. This sample has about 94,000 clones, with more than 70% found just once. Sequencing was performed on PBMCs. These receptors were taken from a woman between 40 and 55 years old in good health and CMV-seronegative.

The table lists this clone with a count of one. The V and J genes are TRBV18 and TRBJ1-4; perhaps TRBD1 as D (5 bases). V was pared by 8 bases and J by 7 bases, with 14 bases between. The CDR3 has 13 residues. Germline CDR1 KGHSH, CDR2 LQKENI. This CDR3 is CASRLGEAEKLFF. The CDR3 coding sequence is TGTGCCAGCCGTTTAGGGGAGGCTGAAAAACTGTTTTTT.

The chain combines TRBV4-1 with TRBJ1-6, with D hard to call. The CDR3 is 10 amino acids. CDR1 is MGHRA, CDR2 YSYEKL, per germline. With 8 bases removed from V and 10 bases from J, the gap between germline ends came to 6 bases. The DNA for the CDR3 is TGCGCCAGCGGACTCTCACCCCTCCACTTT. This codes for CASGLSPLHF.

This clone was seen only once. The chain is built from TRBV11-1 and TRBJ1-6; D might be TRBD1 (6 bases). Germline assignment: CDR1 SGHAT and CDR2 FQDESV (reference sequence). CDR3 length equals 15 residues. V gave up 3 bases and J gave up 7 bases, with 13 bases separating them. CDR3 in amino acids: CASSLERQGNSPLHF. In DNA form, the CDR3 reads TGTGCCAGCAGCTTGGAAAGGCAGGGGAATTCACCCCTCCACTTT.

This clone has only a few counts. The rearrangement joins TRBV7-6 to TRBJ2-3; 11 nucleotides match TRBD2. Germline trimming cut 5 bases from V and 6 bases from J; bases unmatched to any gene: 13. Germline CDR1 SGHVS, CDR2 FNYEAQ. This CDR3 contains 17 residues. CDR3 nucleotides: TGTGCCAGCAGCCGGACTAGCGGGCCGCTCCTGGCGGATACGCAGTATTTT. Protein sequence: CASSRTSGPLLADTQYF.

This chain links TRBV6-5 with TRBJ1-1; unclear D gene. This CDR3 has 13 amino acids. Trimming cost V 6 bases and J 8 bases, with 16 bases left between them. Germline V CDR1 and CDR2: MNHEY, SVGAGI. CDR3 bases: TGTGCCAGCAGCCAAGGAGGGCATAAGGAAGCTTTCTTT. Translation: CASSQGGHKEAFF.

The chain recombines TRBV30 with TRBJ2-5, with D uncertain. CDR3 size: 12 residues. The V gene's germline CDR1 is GTSNPN and CDR2 SVGIG (reference sequence). Trimming pared 2 bases from V and 0 bases from J, leaving 4 bases between. CDR3 bases: TGTGCCTGGAGTCCTCACCAAGAGACCCAGTACTTC. Translating gives CAWSPHQETQYF.

The chain uses TRBV5-5 and TRBJ1-6; D may be TRBD1 (5 bases). The germline V and J ends were trimmed by 1 base and 8 bases, with 10 bases remaining between them. The CDR3 consists of 14 residues. The V gene's germline CDR1 is SGHKS and CDR2 YYEKEE (reference sequence). Here the CDR3 reads CASSLKGGDSPLHF. The CDR3, as DNA: TGTGCCAGCAGCTTGAAGGGAGGGGATTCACCCCTCCACTTT. The full variable domain, rest sourced from reference TRBV5-5 and TRBJ1-6, is DAGVTQSPTHLIKTRGQQVTLRCSPISGHKSVSWYQQVLGQGPQFIFQYYEKEERGRGNFPDRFSARQFPNYSSELNVNALLLGDSALYLCASSLKGGDSPLHFGNGTRLTVT.

The chain has TRBV28 and TRBJ2-7, with a possible D match to TRBD2 (5 bases). Germline-derived CDR1 and CDR2 are MDHEN and SYDVKM. V lost 6 bases to trimming and J lost 0 bases, with 12 bases between them. The CDR3 runs 14 residues. The CDR3: CASSQTGNSYEQYF. CDR3 coding DNA: TGTGCCAGCAGCCAGACCGGGAACTCCTACGAGCAGTACTTC.

This clone was observed a single time. The chain links TRBV5-8 to TRBJ1-6; tentative D call: TRBD1 (5 bases). This CDR3 has 16 residues. CDR1 is SGHTS, CDR2 YDEGEE, per germline. Trimming pared 1 base from V and 6 bases from J, leaving 14 bases between. The CDR3 DNA reads as TGTGCCAGCAGCTTGTCTCAGAGACAGCGTAATTCACCCCTCCACTTT. Translation gives CASSLSQRQRNSPLHF.

The chain combines TRBV18 with TRBJ1-5; 9 bases map to TRBD1. CDR1 KGHSH and CDR2 LQKENI come from the germline V gene. CDR3 length: 13 residues. The J segment lost 5 bases and the V segment lost 6 bases, leaving 2 bases of the junction unmatched. DNA of the CDR3: TGTGCCAGCTCTGGGACAGGGTATCAGCCCCAGCATTTT. Translation: CASSGTGYQPQHF.

The chain links TRBV5-1 to TRBJ1-4; possibly TRBD1 for D (5 bases). The CDR3 extends over 16 amino acids. Deletions cut 0 bases from V and 0 bases from J, with 9 bases between. CDR1 and CDR2 from the germline V gene are SGHRS and YFSETQ. CDR3: CASSLGGGATNEKLFF. CDR3 DNA sequence: TGCGCCAGCAGCTTGGGCGGGGGGGCAACTAATGAAAAACTGTTTTTT.

The rearrangement links TRBV6-5 to TRBJ2-1; 11 positions agree with TRBD2. Trimming cost V 6 bases and J 6 bases; bases outside gene matches: 7. The CDR3 spans 15 residues. Germline V lookup: CDR1 MNHEY, CDR2 SVGAGI. This CDR3 is CASSPSSGGGNEQFF. The CDR3 nucleotides are TGTGCCAGCAGCCCCAGTAGCGGGGGGGGCAATGAGCAGTTCTTC.

The chain couples TRBV9 to TRBJ2-5; a weak D match, TRBD1 (5 bases). The CDR3 sequence is 13 residues long. The germline V gene has CDR1 SGDLS and CDR2 YYNGEE. With 0 bases removed from V and 6 bases from J, the gap between germline ends came to 9 bases. The CDR3: CASSVGVGQTQYF. The CDR3, as DNA: TGTGCCAGCAGCGTAGGGGTGGGGCAGACCCAGTACTTC. Full variable domain (missing parts from reference TRBV9 and TRBJ2-5): DSGVTQTPKHLITATGQRVTLRCSPRSGDLSVYWYQQSLDQGLQFLIQYYNGEERAKGNILERFSAQQFPDLHSELNLSSLELGDSALYFCASSVGVGQTQYFGPGTRLLVL.

Regarding this clone: The junction departs from the called germline gene at one end, perhaps through a read error. This chain uses TRBV6-5 with TRBJ2-3; maybe TRBD2 (5 bases). The CDR3 extends over 13 amino acids. Germline V gene data show CDR1 as MNHEY and CDR2 as SVGAGI. The CDR3: CASTSGITNTQYF. In DNA, the CDR3 is TGTGCCAGCACTTCGGGGATCACAAATACGCAGTATTTT.

The chain combines TRBV7-2 with TRBJ1-2; 11 nucleotides agree with TRBD1. This CDR3 is 15 amino acids long. J lost 6 bases, V lost 1 base, and 4 bases had no gene match. Germline CDR1 SGHTA, CDR2 FQGNSA. The CDR3 DNA reads as TGTGCCAGCAGCTTAGTTAGGACAGGGGGCGATGGCTACACCTTC. Encoded protein: CASSLVRTGGDGYTF.

The chain employs TRBV7-6 and TRBJ2-3; 8 nucleotides line up with TRBD1. The length of the CDR3 is 16 residues. Germline V lookup: CDR1 SGHVS, CDR2 FNYEAQ. The J segment lost 3 bases and the V segment lost 5 bases, leaving 10 bases of the junction unmatched. The CDR3 DNA sequence: TGTGCCAGCAGCGGTAGGACAGGGAGGAGGACAGATACGCAGTATTTT. It yields the protein CASSGRTGRRTDTQYF.

This clone has only a few counts. V is TRBV27 and J is TRBJ1-5; D remains unclear. Germline V gives CDR1 MNHEY, CDR2 SMNVEV (reference sequence). Trimming left V 6 bases short and J 1 base short, with 13 bases between. CDR3 size: 15 residues. The CDR3, as DNA: TGTGCCAGCAGGTCCGGGATACTGAGCAATCAGCCCCAGCATTTT. Translating gives CASRSGILSNQPQHF.

The chain combines TRBV7-9 with TRBJ2-2; D may be TRBD1 (5 bases). The CDR3 sequence is 17 residues long. Germline V gene data show CDR1 as SEHNR and CDR2 as FQNEAQ (reference sequence). V was clipped by 5 bases and J by 0 bases, with 16 bases between them. The CDR3 DNA is TGTGCCAGCAGCCTAGGAATGGGCAGGGCGAACACCGGGGAGCTGTTTTTT. Its protein is CASSLGMGRANTGELFF.

The V and J genes are TRBV19 and TRBJ2-7, with TRBD1 identical over 7 bases. The CDR3 loop spans 15 amino acids. V lost 0 bases and J lost 5; bases outside the gene matches: 7. Germline CDR1 reads LNHDA; CDR2 reads SQIVND (reference sequence). The CDR3 here is CASSIDLTGVDEQYF. In DNA form, the CDR3 reads TGTGCCAGTAGTATAGATCTAACAGGGGTCGACGAGCAGTACTTC.

This clone has a handful of counts. V gene TRBV4-2 combines with J gene TRBJ1-6; no definite D call. V was shortened by 0 bases and J by 7 bases, with 13 bases between the two germline ends. The CDR3 is 16 residues long. CDR1 is LGHNA, CDR2 YNFKEQ, per germline. The CDR3 DNA is TGTGCCAGCAGCCAAGAGCCAGAATCGGGGAATTCACCCCTCCACTTT. Protein sequence: CASSQEPESGNSPLHF.

The chain carries TRBV6-5 and TRBJ2-7; 8 nucleotides agree with TRBD2. The CDR3 is 15 residues long. V dropped 6 bases and J dropped 2; count of bases not matched to a gene: 9. The V gene's germline CDR1 is MNHEY and CDR2 SVGAGI. CDR3 in amino acids: CASSTRLAPTYEQYF. The DNA for the CDR3 is TGTGCCAGCAGCACTAGACTAGCGCCTACCTACGAGCAGTACTTC.

The chain combines TRBV6-6 with TRBJ1-1; 7 bases map to TRBD1. Germline CDR1 reads MNHNY; CDR2 reads SVGAGI (reference sequence). This CDR3 has 14 amino acids. The junction had 5 bases not matched to a gene; V was cut back by 6 bases and J by 1 base. CDR3 in amino acids: CASRNRQGNTEAFF. The CDR3 DNA is TGTGCCAGCAGAAACCGACAGGGGAACACTGAAGCTTTCTTT.

V usage is TRBV20-1 and J usage is TRBJ1-2; TRBD1 is a possible D gene (5 bases). The V end lost 7 bases, the J end lost 5 bases, and 11 bases lay between the germline ends. Germline V gives CDR1 DFQATT, CDR2 SNEGSKA (reference sequence). This CDR3 region has 11 residues. The CDR3 DNA sequence: TGCAGTGACGAGCAGGGATATGGCTACACCTTC. This sequence encodes CSDEQGYGYTF.